These 13 T cell receptor beta chains share one sample of origin, sequenced in a study of beta chain features in type 1 diabetes. General study results and limits: All four CD4+ subsets of Type 1 diabetes patients contained TCRB CDR3s that were moderately but significantly shorter.

These receptors have no identified antigens. cDNA synthesis used the whole RNA isolate, giving expressed TCRB sequences. The data were produced by immunoSEQ multiplex PCR, yet TCRdb's version contains in-frame clones alone and is incomplete. The sample holds fewer than 300,000 clones; about 20% are singletons and the top ten take roughly 0.028%. The sequencing sample was made of naive CD4+ T cells from blood. Receptors originate from a middle-aged woman with type 1 diabetes.

The chain employs TRBV20-1 and TRBJ2-1; D is uncertain. Trimming left V 3 bases short and J 10 bases short, with 7 bases between. The CDR3 runs to 10 residues. Looked up from germline, CDR1 is DFQATT and CDR2 is SNEGSKA (reference sequence). The CDR3 spells CSARGAEQFF. The DNA of the CDR3 is TGCAGTGCTAGGGGCGCCGAGCAGTTCTTC.

The chain recombines TRBV7-2 with TRBJ2-2; D may be TRBD1 (6 bases). Between the trimmed V and J ends, which lost 3 bases and 7 bases, there was a span of 12 bases. The germline CDR1 and CDR2 sequences are SGHTA and FQGNSA. The length of the CDR3 is 14 residues. In DNA form, the CDR3 reads TGTGCCAGCAGCTTCACAGGGACGGTCGGGGAGCTGTTTTTT. Amino acid sequence: CASSFTGTVGELFF. The full variable domain, rest sourced from reference TRBV7-2 and TRBJ2-2, is GAGVSQSPSNKVTEKGKDVELRCDPISGHTALYWYRQSLGQGLEFLIYFQGNSAPDKSGLPSDRFSAERTGGSVSTLTIQRTQQEDSAVYLCASSFTGTVGELFFGEGSRLTVL.

This CDR3 is CASRSSGANVLTF. DNA of the CDR3: TGTGCCAGTAGGAGCTCTGGGGCCAACGTCCTGACTTTC. This chain connects TRBV19 to TRBJ2-6; unclear D gene. CDR1 LNHDA and CDR2 SQIVND come from the germline V gene (reference sequence). Trimming took off 6 bases at V and 0 bases at J, with 3 bases between the two ends. The CDR3 length is 13 residues.

The chain links TRBV7-9 to TRBJ1-1, with D unresolved. Germline V gene lookup returns CDR1 SEHNR and CDR2 FQNEAQ (reference sequence). V was trimmed by 1 base and J by 1 base, leaving 7 bases between them. CDR3 size: 14 residues. Here the CDR3 reads CASSLDVRNTEAFF. DNA for the CDR3: TGTGCCAGCAGCTTAGACGTGAGGAACACTGAAGCTTTCTTT.

This chain links TRBV29-1 with TRBJ1-1; maybe TRBD1 (5 bases). The V and J ends lost 6 bases and 0 bases respectively, with 11 bases between them. The CDR3 length is 13 residues. Germline CDR1 and CDR2: SQVTM and ANQGSEA. The CDR3 DNA follows: TGCAGCGTCAGACAGATTATGAACACTGAAGCTTTCTTT. Protein product: CSVRQIMNTEAFF.

The V and J genes are TRBV30 and TRBJ2-3; the match to TRBD1 covers 8 bases. V lost 4 bases and J lost 5; bases outside the gene matches: 5. The V gene's germline CDR1 is GTSNPN and CDR2 SVGIG (reference sequence). The CDR3 is 13 amino acids. Here the CDR3 reads CAWTGQDGDTQYF. For the CDR3, the DNA is TGTGCCTGGACGGGACAGGATGGAGATACGCAGTATTTT.

V is TRBV19 and J is TRBJ1-5, with 8 bases identical to TRBD1. The CDR3 is made up of 16 amino acids. CDR1 and CDR2 (germline): LNHDA, SQIVND (reference sequence). V lost 5 bases to trimming and J lost 5 bases; unmatched junction nucleotides: 11. The CDR3 protein is CASSSLPGQVYQPQHF. CDR3 in DNA: TGTGCCAGTAGTTCCTTACCGGGACAGGTTTATCAGCCCCAGCATTTT. The full variable domain, rest sourced from reference TRBV19 and TRBJ1-5, is DGGITQSPKYLFRKEGQNVTLSCEQNLNHDAMYWYRQDPGQGLRLIYYSQIVNDFQKGDIAEGYSVSREKKESFPLTVTSAQKNPTAFYLCASSSLPGQVYQPQHFGDGTRLSIL.

In regard to this clone: Its ends do not fully match the called genes, so a read error is possible. The V and J genes are TRBV19 and TRBJ1-1; weak D call: TRBD1 (6 bases). The germline CDR1 and CDR2 sequences are LNHDA and SQIVND (reference sequence). CDR3 length equals 10 residues. Here the CDR3 DNA reads TGTGCCAGTAGTGCCACAGGGCGCGTCTTT. Translating it yields CASSATGRVF.

This clone turned up a few times. The V and J genes are TRBV28 and TRBJ1-6, with D possibly matching TRBD1 (6 bases). CDR1 is MDHEN and CDR2 is SYDVKM in the germline V gene. The CDR3 is made up of 14 amino acids. Trimming shortened V by 3 bases and J by 10 bases, and 13 bases separated the two germline ends. The CDR3 is CASSLGGGGSPLHF. DNA for the CDR3: TGTGCCAGCAGTTTGGGAGGGGGAGGGTCACCCCTCCACTTT.

This clone was recorded a few times. J is TRBJ1-3 and V is TRBV27, with D possibly being TRBD1 (6 bases). The V gene lost 6 bases and the J gene lost 1 base, with 10 bases spanning the gap. Germline lookup yields CDR1 MNHEY and CDR2 SMNVEV (reference sequence). This CDR3 comprises 14 residues. DNA of the CDR3: TGTGCCAGCAGCCGCACAGGGTCTGGAAACACCATATATTTT. The encoded protein is CASSRTGSGNTIYF.

Comments on this clone: An end of the junction does not agree with germline; a read error may underlie this. The CDR3 loop is CASSPGTSAGF. For the CDR3, the DNA is TGTGCCAGCAGCCCAGGGACTAGCGCAGGGTTC. V usage is TRBV7-9 and J usage is TRBJ2-7; TRBD2 aligns across 10 bases. The CDR3 is 11 residues long. Germline lookup yields CDR1 SEHNR and CDR2 FQNEAQ (reference sequence).

The chain joins TRBV29-1 to TRBJ2-7, with 11 bases that match TRBD1. Germline trimming cut 6 bases from V and 4 bases from J; bases unmatched to any gene: 5. CDR3 length: 13 amino acids. Germline V gene sequence: CDR1 SQVTM, CDR2 ANQGSEA. DNA for the CDR3: TGCAGCGTCTCGGACAGGGGGCGGTACGAGCAGTACTTC. Translating it yields CSVSDRGRYEQYF.

The chain employs TRBV5-1 and TRBJ2-6; 7 nucleotides align to TRBD1. From germline, CDR1 is SGHRS and CDR2 YFSETQ. The junction had 2 bases not matched to a gene; V was cut back by 0 bases and J by 2 bases. The CDR3 loop spans 16 amino acids. The CDR3: CASSLADRAGANVLTF. CDR3 sequence (DNA): TGCGCCAGCAGCTTGGCCGACAGGGCTGGGGCCAACGTCCTGACTTTC.